This is a list of T cell receptor beta chains from one sample in a study of blood T cells in healthy people across ages. TCRdb re-derived calls from the 5' RACE reads in MiXCR, one entry per CDR3 protein. The sample holds hundreds of thousands of distinct CDR3 sequences; 24% are singletons and the top ten take around 10%. These same data were also listed under a study on T cells of mothers and their children.

Sequencing was done on a sample of blood. These receptors were obtained from a boy younger than 18 in good health. Both conserved end residues are part of each CDR3. D genes are given only for firm matches. Clone size is given for some rows only: seen once, a few or many times, or a class if the clone is expanded.

>few|TRBV6-2/TRBV6-3|NA|TRBJ2-3
TGTGCCAGCAGTTACAAATCCCCGGGCCGTTCTGAAACAGATACGCAGTATTTT
CASSYKSPGRSETDTQYF
>NA|TRBV29-1|NA|TRBJ2-3
TGCAGCGTGGCCGGGCAGGGGTCCACAGATACGCAGTATTTT
CSVAGQGSTDTQYF
>few|TRBV6-5|NA|TRBJ1-1
TGTGCCAGCAGTTATAAGGCAACAACCCGAAACGCTGAAGCTTTCTTT
CASSYKATTRNAEAFF
>NA|TRBV20-1|NA|TRBJ2-6
TGCAGTGCATCTACCCCTCAATCTGGGGCCAACGTCCTGACTTTC
CSASTPQSGANVLTF
>few|TRBV30|TRBD2|TRBJ2-7
TGTGCCTGGAGTGCGGGGGGCTCCTACGAGCAGTACTTC
CAWSAGGSYEQYF
>many|TRBV6-2/TRBV6-3|NA|TRBJ2-1
TGTGCCAGCAGCCCAAGCTACTCATCCTACAATGAGCAGTTCTTC
CASSPSYSSYNEQFF
>few|TRBV7-8|NA|TRBJ2-7
TGTGCCAGCAGCTACAAGAACTTAGACAGTAGGGACGAGCAGTACTTC
CASSYKNLDSRDEQYF
>few|TRBV6-6|TRBD1|TRBJ2-5
TGTGCCAGCAGTTCGGGACAGGGGCTCCAAGAGACCCAGTACTTC
CASSSGQGLQETQYF
>NA|TRBV24-1|NA|TRBJ2-1
TGTGCCACCAGTGCATGGGGAGTAAGGGGGACAAACAATGAGCAGTTCTTC
CATSAWGVRGTNNEQFF
>NA|TRBV11-2|TRBD2|TRBJ2-7
TGTGCCAGCAGCTTGGCCGGACTAGCGGGAGAGTTCCCCTCCTACGAGCAGTACTTC
CASSLAGLAGEFPSYEQYF
>few|TRBV24-1|TRBD2|TRBJ2-5
TGTGCCACCAGTGATTCGGGAGGGGTCGAGACCCAGTACTTC
CATSDSGGVETQYF
>few|TRBV10-3|NA|TRBJ2-6
TGTGCCATCAGTGTTGGGGGATACTCTGGGGCCAACGTCCTGACTTTC
CAISVGGYSGANVLTF
>many|TRBV7-3|TRBD2|TRBJ2-1
TGTGCCAGCAGCTCAAGCGGGAGTGTAAATGAGCAGTTCTTC
CASSSSGSVNEQFF
>NA|TRBV7-9|NA|TRBJ1-1
TGTGCCAGCAGCGAGCGACGGTACGCTTTGAACACTGAAGCTTTCTTT
CASSERRYALNTEAFF
>NA|TRBV6-5|NA|TRBJ2-7
TGTGCCAGCAGGCCCCAAGGGGGCGAGCAGTACTTC
CASRPQGGEQYF
>few|TRBV3-1|NA|TRBJ2-1
TGTGCCAGCAGCCACTTAGAGACTGAGCAGTTCTTC
CASSHLETEQFF
>NA|TRBV5-1|NA|TRBJ2-1
TGCGCCAGCAGCTTAGGGGGAGGGCGATACAATGAGCAGTTCTTC
CASSLGGGRYNEQFF
>NA|TRBV20-1|TRBD2|TRBJ2-7
TGCAGTGCTAGAAGACGGGGGGAGTACGAGCAGTACTTC
CSARRRGEYEQYF
>NA|TRBV21-1|NA|TRBJ2-1
TGTGCCAGCAGCGTGACCCGGGACAGGGTCGACAATGAGCAGTCCTTC
CASSVTRDRVDNEQSF
>NA|TRBV4-3|TRBD1|TRBJ1-2
TGCGCCAGCAGCCGGGGACAGGACAACTATGGCTACACCTTC
CASSRGQDNYGYTF
>NA|TRBV6-2/TRBV6-3|NA|TRBJ2-5
TGTGCCAGCAGTTGGACGGAGGAGACCCAGTACTTC
CASSWTEETQYF
>NA|TRBV7-8|TRBD2|TRBJ2-5
TGTGCCAGCAGCCGGTTGGGGACTAGTCAAACTGAGTTGTACTTC
CASSRLGTSQTELYF
>NA|TRBV20-1|NA|TRBJ2-7
TGCAGTGCTAGAGATCAGTCCCCCAGAGGGGCCTACGAGCAGTACTTC
CSARDQSPRGAYEQYF
>many|TRBV11-2|NA|TRBJ1-2
TGTGCCAGCAGCTTAGTCCCGGGCCAAGAGATTCTTACCTATGGCTACACCTTC
CASSLVPGQEILTYGYTF
>many|TRBV4-3|NA|TRBJ2-1
TGCGCCAGCAGCCAAGGGCAGGGGTTCTACAATGAGCAGTTCTTC
CASSQGQGFYNEQFF
>few|TRBV19|NA|TRBJ2-1
TGTGCCAGTAGCGACGGACTCGCCCGCAATGAGCAGTTCTTC
CASSDGLARNEQFF
>NA|TRBV20-1|TRBD1|TRBJ1-2
TGCAGTGCGTACGGACAGGGAGCCGGCTACACCTTC
CSAYGQGAGYTF
>NA|TRBV6-5|TRBD2|TRBJ2-1
TGTGCCAGCAGCGAGACTAGCGGGGCTTGGAATGAGCAGTTCTTC
CASSETSGAWNEQFF
>many|TRBV29-1|TRBD1|TRBJ2-7
TGCAGCGTTGTCACAGGGGAATGTTTTTACTTC
CSVVTGECFYF
>once|TRBV7-9|TRBD1|TRBJ2-7
TGTGCCAGCAGCTTAGCGGGACAGTTAAACTCCTACGAGCAGTACTTC
CASSLAGQLNSYEQYF
>few|TRBV7-3|TRBD1|TRBJ2-7
TGTGCCAGCAGCTCCACAGGGGGAGAGGACGAGCAGTACTTC
CASSSTGGEDEQYF
>NA|TRBV5-8|NA|TRBJ2-7
TGTGCCAGCAGCCGGAGGGGTGGGAGCTCCTACGAGCAGTACTTC
CASSRRGGSSYEQYF
>few|TRBV7-2|TRBD2|TRBJ2-1
TGTGCCAGCAGCTCACTAGCGGGAGTCGGGAATGAGCAGTTCTTC
CASSSLAGVGNEQFF
>NA|TRBV25-1|NA|TRBJ1-2
TGTGCCAGCAGTGAAGTCCCTAACTATGGCTACACCTTC
CASSEVPNYGYTF
>few|TRBV27|NA|TRBJ1-2
TGTGCCAGCAGTTCTCCCTCCTCAGGGCAGGAAAACTATGGCTACACCTTC
CASSSPSSGQENYGYTF
>NA|TRBV20-1|NA|TRBJ2-1
TGCAGTGCAACAGAGGGAGTGGGTTACAATGAGCAGTTCTTC
CSATEGVGYNEQFF
>NA|TRBV18|NA|TRBJ2-4
TGTGCCAGCTCACCACAGGCCCCCGGACATAAACAAAACATTCAGTACTTC
CASSPQAPGHKQNIQYF
>many|TRBV6-4|TRBD2|TRBJ2-7
TGTGCCAGCAGTGACTCTAGCGGGAGCTCCTACGAGCAGTACTTC
CASSDSSGSSYEQYF
>few|TRBV5-1|NA|TRBJ2-7
TGCGCCAGCGGCTTGGGGGGATACTCCTACGAGCAGTACTTC
CASGLGGYSYEQYF
>few|TRBV11-2|TRBD1|TRBJ1-5
TGTGCCAGCAGCTTAGGGGACAGGGCGAATCAGCCCCAGCATTTT
CASSLGDRANQPQHF
>few|TRBV28|NA|TRBJ1-5
TGTGCCAGCAGTTTCCTCTCGGACAGTAGCAATCAGCCCCAGCATTTT
CASSFLSDSSNQPQHF
>few|TRBV9|TRBD1|TRBJ2-7
TGTGCCAGCAGCCCATACAGGGGGAGAGAGCAGTACTTC
CASSPYRGREQYF
>many|TRBV5-6|TRBD1|TRBJ2-7
TGTGCCAGCAGCTCCCGACAGGGGGTGTCGTCCTACGAGCAGTACTTC
CASSSRQGVSSYEQYF
>few|TRBV6-2/TRBV6-3|NA|TRBJ1-4
TGTGCCAGCAGTCTACGGACGGAGTATGCAACTAATGAAAAACTGTTTTTT
CASSLRTEYATNEKLFF
>many|TRBV7-2|TRBD1|TRBJ1-2
TGCGCCAGCAGCTTGGAGGGACAGGGGTATGGCTACACCTTC
CASSLEGQGYGYTF
>many|TRBV20-1|NA|TRBJ1-1
TGCAGTGCTAGAGAAGGAGCAGTAATTGAAGCTTTCTTT
CSAREGAVIEAFF
>NA|TRBV20-1|NA|TRBJ2-1
TGCAGTGCTAGAGATCCCTCGGACAGTTTCTACAATGAGCAGTTCTTC
CSARDPSDSFYNEQFF
>many|TRBV11-2|NA|TRBJ2-2
TGTGCCAGCACCCCAGCTAACACCGGGGAGCTGTTTTTT
CASTPANTGELFF
>NA|TRBV6-6|TRBD1|TRBJ2-7
TGTGCCACTACGGACAGGGACTACGAGCAGTACTTC
CATTDRDYEQYF